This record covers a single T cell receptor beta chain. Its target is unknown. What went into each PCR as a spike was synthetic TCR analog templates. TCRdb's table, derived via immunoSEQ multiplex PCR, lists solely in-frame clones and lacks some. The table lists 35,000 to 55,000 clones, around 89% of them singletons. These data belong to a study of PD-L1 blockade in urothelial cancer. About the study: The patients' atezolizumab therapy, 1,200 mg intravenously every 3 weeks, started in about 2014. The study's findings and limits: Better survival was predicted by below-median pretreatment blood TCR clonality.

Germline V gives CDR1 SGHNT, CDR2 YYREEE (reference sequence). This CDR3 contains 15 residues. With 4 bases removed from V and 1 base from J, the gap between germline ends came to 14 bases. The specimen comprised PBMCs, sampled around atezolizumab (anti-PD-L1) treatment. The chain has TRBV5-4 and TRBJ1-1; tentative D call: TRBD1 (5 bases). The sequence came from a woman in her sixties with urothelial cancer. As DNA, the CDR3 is TGTGCCAGCAGCCGACTGCTCGACAGGAACACTGAAGCTTTCTTT. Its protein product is CASSRLLDRNTEAFF.